Listed below are T cell receptor beta chains from one sample, sequenced in a study of cytomegalovirus exposure and HLA in healthy donors. Assay: immunoSEQ multiplex PCR; the TCRdb copy retains only in-frame clones and omits some. The repertoire holds 200,000 to 300,000 clones, with 87% as singletons. The sample consisted of PBMCs. The receptors were sampled from a young man in good health and CMV-seropositive. The CDR3 runs from the conserved cysteine through the conserved F or W. D genes are given only for firm matches. Clone size is shown for a subset of rows, as once, few, many or a class of expanded clone.

TRBJ2-1 | TRBV6-1 | few | TRBD2 | TGTGCCAGCACTGTAGCGGGAGGCTCCTACAATGAGCAGTTCTTC | CASTVAGGSYNEQFF
TRBJ2-1 | TRBV7-6 | - | TRBD2 | TGTGCCAGCAGGGAAGCGGGAGCCTACAATGAGCAGTTCTTC | CASREAGAYNEQFF
TRBJ2-7 | TRBV5-1 | - | - | TGCGCCAGCAGCTTGGTCGGATACGAGCAGTACTTC | CASSLVGYEQYF
TRBJ1-2 | TRBV4-3 | once | TRBD1 | TGCGCCAGCAGCCAACTACAGGGGGCGGCCTATGGCTACACCTTC | CASSQLQGAAYGYTF
TRBJ1-3 | TRBV4-1 | - | - | TGCGCCAGCAGCCAAGACGGACCAATGCGAGGAAACACCATATATTTT | CASSQDGPMRGNTIYF
TRBJ1-2 | TRBV5-4 | - | - | TGTGCCAGCAGCTTGGTGACGTCGGGCGGCTACACCTTC | CASSLVTSGGYTF
TRBJ1-1 | TRBV6-1 | - | TRBD1 | TGTGCCAGCAGTGAAGCTTTTGGGACAGGGGGGACTGAAGCTTTCTTT | CASSEAFGTGGTEAFF
TRBJ1-3 | TRBV7-8 | - | - | TGTGCCAGCAGCCTCCGGGGGTCTGGAAACACCATATATTTT | CASSLRGSGNTIYF
TRBJ2-6 | TRBV14 | once | - | TGTGCCAGCAGCCAAGCCAGGGGAAGGCCCGATCCTCCCGGGGCCAACGTCCTGACTTTC | CASSQARGRPDPPGANVLTF
TRBJ2-1 | TRBV13 | - | TRBD2 | TGTGCCAGCAGCTTTATGTTGCTAGCGGGACCCAATGAGCAGTTCTTC | CASSFMLLAGPNEQFF
TRBJ2-7 | TRBV6-1 | - | TRBD2 | TGTGCCAGCAGCTTCGGGGGGGGATCCTACGAGCAGTACTTC | CASSFGGGSYEQYF
TRBJ2-6 | TRBV9 | - | - | TGTGCCAGCAGCGTAGCTTTGGGACGTCTTGGGGCCAACGTCCTGACTTTC | CASSVALGRLGANVLTF
TRBJ2-7 | TRBV5-4 | - | TRBD2 | TGTGCCAGCAGCCCGCCGGAGCGGGAGCCAACCTACGAGCAGTACTTC | CASSPPEREPTYEQYF
TRBJ1-3 | TRBV9 | - | - | TGTGCCAGCAGCCACCGAGAGGGAGAACACACCATATATTTT | CASSHREGEHTIYF
TRBJ2-2 | TRBV6-4 | - | TRBD2 | TGTGCCAGCAGTGACGGGACTAGCACCGGGGAGCTGTTTTTT | CASSDGTSTGELFF
TRBJ2-3 | TRBV28 | - | TRBD2 | TGTGCCAGCAGTTTACTAGCGGGAGGACCTAGCACAGATACGCAGTATTTT | CASSLLAGGPSTDTQYF
TRBJ2-7 | TRBV5-6 | - | - | TGTGCCAGCAGCTTGTGGGGGTACGAGCAGTACTTC | CASSLWGYEQYF